The clone carrying this T cell receptor (beta chain) occurred many times. This entry comes from a study of T cell repertoires in cytomegalovirus infection. Study information: In public TCR beta signatures, there were indications of both CMV infection and matching HLA type.

Germline assignment: CDR1 GTSNPN and CDR2 SVGIG (reference sequence). The length of the CDR3 is 13 residues. Trimming stripped 2 bases from V and 3 bases from J, with 7 bases between. TCRdb called the reads again in MiXCR, with one record for every CDR3 protein. The sample includes about 210,000 distinct CDR3 sequences, about 5.9% seen only once; the top ten take roughly 6%. The receptor was isolated from a human donor in good health (CMV status not recorded). Some clones in this sample may be carry-over from other donors' samples. The source material was PBMCs. The chain has TRBV30 and TRBJ2-2; D is unresolved. This chain's CDR3 is CAWSQPHTGELFF. For the CDR3, the DNA is TGTGCCTGGAGTCAACCGCACACCGGGGAGCTGTTTTTT.